Shown below are 6 T cell receptor beta chains from a single sample sequenced in a study of OX40 agonist ivuxolimab in advanced cancers. The data were produced by immunoSEQ multiplex PCR, yet TCRdb's version contains in-frame clones alone and is incomplete. This sample has almost 70,000 clones, with just over 85% found just once. The sequences come from CD4+ or CD8+ T cells sorted from blood, collected in a trial of the OX40 agonist ivuxolimab. The source is an adult with an advanced solid tumor such as melanoma, head and neck, liver or kidney cancer.

The J gene is TRBJ2-1, the V gene TRBV10-3, with TRBD2 matching 10 bases. The CDR3 has 16 residues. Germline-derived CDR1 and CDR2 are ENHRY and SYGVKD. With 2 bases clipped from V and 4 bases from J, the junction kept 5 bases outside the gene matches. In nucleotides, the CDR3 is TGTGCCATCAGTGAGGGAAAGCGGGGGGGATACAATGAGCAGTTCTTC. Protein: CAISEGKRGGYNEQFF.

V and J are TRBV19 and TRBJ1-4, with 7 positions matching TRBD1. The CDR3 extends over 15 amino acids. Looked up from germline, CDR1 is LNHDA and CDR2 is SQIVND (reference sequence). J lost 4 bases, V lost 7 bases, and 9 bases had no gene match. CDR3 sequence (DNA): TGTGCCAGTACCCCCCCCGGGACAGATAATGAAAAACTGTTTTTT. Residues: CASTPPGTDNEKLFF.

The rearrangement links TRBV5-4 to TRBJ1-1, with D hard to call. The germline V and J ends were trimmed by 4 bases and 0 bases, with 13 bases remaining between them. CDR1 is SGHNT and CDR2 is YYREEE in the germline V gene (reference sequence). This CDR3 has 15 amino acids. CDR3 in amino acids: CASSVDGYMNTEAFF. CDR3 nucleotide sequence: TGTGCCAGCAGCGTTGACGGCTACATGAACACTGAAGCTTTCTTT.

The chain is built from TRBV6-5 and TRBJ1-4; D perhaps matches TRBD1 (5 bases). The CDR3 totals 15 residues. Germline loops: CDR1 MNHEY, CDR2 SVGAGI. Trimming shortened V by 0 bases and J by 7 bases, and 12 bases separated the two germline ends. The chain's CDR3 is CASSYSGAQSEKLFF. The CDR3 DNA follows: TGTGCCAGCAGTTACTCAGGGGCACAGAGTGAAAAACTGTTTTTT.

V usage is TRBV5-8 and J usage is TRBJ2-5, with D possibly TRBD2 on 5 matching bases. The CDR3 extends over 13 amino acids. Between the trimmed V and J ends, which lost 3 bases and 1 base, there was a span of 7 bases. Germline V gene sequence: CDR1 SGHTS, CDR2 YDEGEE. The CDR3 bases are TGTGCCAGCAGCTGGAGGAGCCAAGAGACCCAGTACTTC. This encodes CASSWRSQETQYF.

This clone was counted a single time. This chain links TRBV7-2 with TRBJ1-1, with TRBD1 identical over 7 bases. This CDR3 contains 13 residues. J was trimmed by 4 bases and V by 7 bases; bases with no gene match: 6. Germline lookup yields CDR1 SGHTA and CDR2 FQGNSA. The CDR3 sequence is CASIITGATEAFF. The CDR3 DNA is TGTGCCAGCATCATAACAGGGGCCACTGAAGCTTTCTTT.